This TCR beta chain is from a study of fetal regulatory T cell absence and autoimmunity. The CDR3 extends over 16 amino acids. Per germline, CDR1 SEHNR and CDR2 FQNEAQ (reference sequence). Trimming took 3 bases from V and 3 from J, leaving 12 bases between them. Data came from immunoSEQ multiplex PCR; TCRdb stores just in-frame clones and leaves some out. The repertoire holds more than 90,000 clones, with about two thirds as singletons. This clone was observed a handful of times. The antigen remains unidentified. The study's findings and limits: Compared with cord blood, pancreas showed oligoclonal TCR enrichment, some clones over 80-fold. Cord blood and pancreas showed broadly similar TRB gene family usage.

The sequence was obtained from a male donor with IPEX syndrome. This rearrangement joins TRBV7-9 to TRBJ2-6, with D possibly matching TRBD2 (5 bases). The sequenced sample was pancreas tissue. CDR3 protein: CASSLSGVVGANVLTF. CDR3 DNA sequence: TGTGCCAGCAGCTTGTCCGGGGTAGTTGGGGCCAACGTCCTGACTTTC.